The 32 T cell receptor beta chains given below trace back to one sample, sequenced in a study of identical twins. TCRdb processed the 5' RACE reads anew with MiXCR; each CDR3 protein has one entry. Of hundreds of thousands of distinct CDR3 sequences listed, 15% to 20% are singletons. This same sample was also part of a study on T cells expressing NK-cell markers.

The material sequenced was PBMCs. These receptors were collected from a woman younger than 35 in good health.

This clonotype was observed many times. V usage is TRBV12-3 or TRBV12-4 and J usage is TRBJ1-5; 7 bases are shared with TRBD1. The CDR3 is 13 amino acids. V shed 7 bases and J 7 bases; nucleotides not matched to a gene: 7. As DNA, the CDR3 is TGTGCCAGCAACCCAGGGGGGTTACAGCCCCAGCATTTT. Translation: CASNPGGLQPQHF.

This rearrangement joins TRBV12-5 to TRBJ2-3, with 7 nucleotides matching TRBD2. After removal of 9 bases from V and 4 bases from J, the junction contained 7 bases not matched to a gene. This CDR3 is 13 amino acids long. Germline CDR1 and CDR2: LGHNT and FRNRAP. The CDR3 DNA reads as TGTGCTAGCGTAAGACTAGCCCCAGATACGCAGTATTTT. Its protein product is CASVRLAPDTQYF.

The rearrangement links TRBV27 to TRBJ2-7; a possible D gene is TRBD1 (6 bases). Germline-derived CDR1 and CDR2 are MNHEY and SMNVEV (reference sequence). CDR3 size: 17 residues. V was clipped by 4 bases and J by 4 bases, with 23 bases between them. The CDR3 coding sequence is TGTGCCAGCAGTTCCCGGACAGAGATAATAGTGACTTACGAGCAGTACTTC. Translation: CASSSRTEIIVTYEQYF.

The chain links TRBV15 to TRBJ2-7; no clear D. The CDR3 sequence is 15 residues long. V was clipped by 0 bases and J by 3 bases, with 12 bases between them. From germline, CDR1 is LNHNV and CDR2 YYDKDF (reference sequence). The CDR3 region is CATSRDLGLRYEQYF. In DNA, the CDR3 is TGTGCCACCAGCAGAGATCTAGGGTTGCGCTACGAGCAGTACTTC.

There are a few counts of this clonotype. The chain joins TRBV7-6 to TRBJ2-6; D may be TRBD2 (6 bases). The CDR3 spans 16 residues. The V gene's germline CDR1 is SGHVS and CDR2 FNYEAQ. V gave up 0 bases and J gave up 3 bases, with 9 bases separating them. CDR3 in amino acids: CASSLAPGVGANVLTF. CDR3 sequence (DNA): TGTGCCAGCAGCTTAGCCCCGGGGGTTGGGGCCAACGTCCTGACTTTC. Combining the CDR3 with reference TRBV7-6 and TRBJ2-6 gives the whole variable domain GAGVSQSPRYKVTKRGQDVALRCDPISGHVSLYWYRQALGQGPEFLTYFNYEAQQDKSGLPNDRFSAERPEGSISTLTIQRTEQRDSAMYRCASSLAPGVGANVLTFGAGSRLTVL.

The rearrangement links TRBV29-1 to TRBJ2-2; D not resolved. Germline CDR1 reads SQVTM; CDR2 reads ANQGSEA. This CDR3 has 13 amino acids. V was cut by 4 bases and J by 4 bases, with 10 bases left in between. The CDR3 protein is CSVGKPTTGELFF. In DNA form, the CDR3 reads TGCAGCGTTGGGAAACCAACCACCGGGGAGCTGTTTTTT.

The gene calls are TRBV27 and TRBJ2-2; no clear D gene. Germline CDR1 and CDR2: MNHEY and SMNVEV (reference sequence). This CDR3 spans 13 amino acids. Trimming removed 4 bases at V and 5 bases at J, with 8 bases between. CDR3 sequence reads: CASSYGDTGELFF. The CDR3 DNA is TGTGCCAGCAGTTATGGGGATACCGGGGAGCTGTTTTTT.

This chain joins TRBV20-1 and TRBJ2-7; tentative D call: TRBD1 (6 bases). Germline CDR1 reads DFQATT; CDR2 reads SNEGSKA (reference sequence). Trimming stripped 3 bases from V and 0 bases from J, with 12 bases between. The CDR3 loop spans 14 amino acids. In nucleotides, the CDR3 is TGCAGTGCTAGTGGGACAACTAGCTCCTACGAGCAGTACTTC. This codes for CSASGTTSSYEQYF.

The sample holds a few counts of this clonotype. This chain uses TRBV20-1 with TRBJ1-5, with unresolved D. The germline V gene has CDR1 DFQATT and CDR2 SNEGSKA (reference sequence). Trimming left V 3 bases short and J 3 bases short, with 9 bases between. This CDR3 is 13 amino acids long. CDR3 DNA: TGCAGTGCTAGGGGTCCGTTCAATCAGCCCCAGCATTTT. Protein sequence: CSARGPFNQPQHF.

At least ten counts were recorded for this clonotype. The J gene is TRBJ2-1, the V gene TRBV7-8; D unresolved. The germline CDR1 and CDR2 sequences are SGHVS and FQNEAQ. V lost 1 base, J lost 10 bases, and 5 bases lay in between. This CDR3 is built from 11 residues. DNA of the CDR3: TGTGCCAGCAGCTTAGAATCGGAGCAGTTCTTC. Protein product: CASSLESEQFF.

The CDR3 here is CASSALRDELAETQYF. The CDR3 bases are TGTGCCAGCAGCGCCTTGAGGGATGAATTGGCAGAGACCCAGTACTTC. The chain carries TRBV12-3 or TRBV12-4 and TRBJ2-5; a weak D match, TRBD2 (5 bases). Trimming shortened V by 6 bases and J by 4 bases, and 21 bases separated the two germline ends. The CDR3 is 16 amino acids.

In its sample, this clonotype was seen a few times. The DNA of the CDR3 is TGTGCCAGCAGCTTAGGGTCGGGCGGCCCTGGGGCCAACGTCCTGACTTTC. It yields the protein CASSLGSGGPGANVLTF. V is TRBV7-2 and J is TRBJ2-6, with D hard to call. Looked up from germline, CDR1 is SGHTA and CDR2 is FQGNSA. V shed 1 base and J shed 2 bases, with 12 bases lying between them. This CDR3 region has 17 residues.

With regard to this clonotype: A single base separates this from a much larger clone, so it may be a read error. V is TRBV18 and J is TRBJ2-5; TRBD1 or TRBD2 may be the D gene (5 bases each). Germline V gene data show CDR1 as KGHSH and CDR2 as LQKENI. CDR3 length equals 11 residues. The CDR3 nucleotides read TGTGCCAGCTCGCCCGGTGGGACCCGGTACTTC. It specifies CASSPGGTRYF.

The chain joins TRBV2 to TRBJ1-5, with D perhaps matching TRBD1 (5 bases). CDR1 is SNHLY, CDR2 FYNNEI, per germline. The CDR3 is made up of 14 amino acids. Trimming removed 6 bases at V and 7 bases at J, with 16 bases between. CDR3 region: CASSVDVEGQPQHF. In DNA, the CDR3 is TGTGCCAGCAGCGTGGACGTCGAGGGGCAGCCCCAGCATTTT.

This chain connects TRBV20-1 to TRBJ2-1; 7 bases are a match to TRBD2. The CDR3 length is 14 residues. Germline V gene data show CDR1 as DFQATT and CDR2 as SNEGSKA (reference sequence). Trimming at V came to 2 bases and at J to 6 bases, leaving 7 bases not matched to a gene. CDR3 coding DNA: TGCAGTGCTAGATTGGGAGGGCCCATCAATGAGCAGTTCTTC. It encodes CSARLGGPINEQFF.

This clonotype was observed a few times. J is TRBJ2-7 and V is TRBV6-5; D might be TRBD2 (5 bases). The CDR3 runs 14 residues. V lost 0 bases, J lost 3 bases, and 9 bases lay in between. Germline CDR1 reads MNHEY; CDR2 reads SVGAGI. Here the CDR3 reads CASSYSPTIYEQYF. CDR3 DNA: TGTGCCAGCAGTTACTCGCCGACTATCTACGAGCAGTACTTC.

The chain combines TRBV15 with TRBJ2-5; maybe TRBD2 (6 bases). V lost 6 bases to trimming and J lost 5 bases, with 10 bases between them. Per the germline V gene, CDR1 is LNHNV and CDR2 is YYDKDF (reference sequence). The CDR3 loop spans 12 amino acids. The CDR3 nucleotides are TGTGCCACCAGGGGGGGAGCTGAGACCCAGTACTTC. This sequence encodes CATRGGAETQYF.

At least ten counts were recorded for this clonotype. An end of the junction does not agree with germline; a read error may underlie this. This chain joins TRBV18 and TRBJ1-2, with 9 positions matching TRBD1. The CDR3 sequence is 14 residues long. Germline-derived CDR1 and CDR2 are KGHSH and LQKENI. CDR3 region: CASSPGTGNYGYTF. CDR3 nucleotide sequence: TGCGCCAGCAGCCCCGGGACAGGGAACTATGGCTACACCTTC.

The chain combines TRBV27 with TRBJ2-7; 8 bases line up with TRBD2. Trimming took 3 bases from V and 2 from J; bases not matched to a gene: 6. The CDR3 is 15 residues long. Germline CDR1 reads MNHEY; CDR2 reads SMNVEV (reference sequence). CDR3 residues: CASSFRLATTYEQYF. The CDR3 DNA reads TGTGCCAGCAGTTTCCGACTAGCGACTACCTACGAGCAGTACTTC.

J is TRBJ2-4 and V is TRBV6-5; 8 bases are shared with TRBD2. J gave up 1 base and V 4 bases, and 6 bases lay outside the gene matches. CDR1 is MNHEY, CDR2 SVGAGI, per germline. The CDR3 sequence is 16 residues long. The CDR3 nucleotides read TGTGCCAGCAGTTCCGGGACTAGTGCCGCCAAAAACATTCAGTACTTC. Its protein is CASSSGTSAAKNIQYF.

This clonotype was counted many times. The chain carries TRBV6-5 and TRBJ1-3; D is undetermined. V was trimmed by 0 bases and J by 9 bases, leaving 9 bases between them. Germline lookup yields CDR1 MNHEY and CDR2 SVGAGI. This CDR3 spans 13 amino acids. CDR3: CASSYSGWTTIYF. The CDR3 DNA reads as TGTGCCAGCAGTTACTCGGGGTGGACCACCATATATTTT.

The V call is TRBV5-1, the J call TRBJ2-7; no clear D. CDR1 SGHRS and CDR2 YFSETQ come from the germline V gene. This CDR3 is built from 13 residues. The V and J ends lost 4 bases and 2 bases respectively, with 10 bases between them. Here the CDR3 DNA reads TGCGCCAGCAGCCTAACTCCAACCTACGAGCAGTACTTC. This encodes CASSLTPTYEQYF.

This rearrangement joins TRBV9 to TRBJ2-7, with D perhaps assigned TRBD1 or TRBD2 (5 bases each). Trimming took off 1 base at V and 6 bases at J, with 17 bases between the two ends. CDR3 size: 15 residues. Germline V gives CDR1 SGDLS, CDR2 YYNGEE. CDR3 protein: CASSVYSTVGAEQYF. CDR3 nucleotides: TGTGCCAGCAGCGTATATTCAACGGTCGGGGCCGAGCAGTACTTC. Based on the CDR3 plus reference TRBV9 and TRBJ2-7, the full variable domain is DSGVTQTPKHLITATGQRVTLRCSPRSGDLSVYWYQQSLDQGLQFLIQYYNGEERAKGNILERFSAQQFPDLHSELNLSSLELGDSALYFCASSVYSTVGAEQYFGPGTRLTVT.

This clonotype was found a few times. The CDR3 bases are TGTGCCAGCAGCTTAGGGGCAGGGCTAGTCTACGAGCAGTACTTC. Translated, it gives CASSLGAGLVYEQYF. This chain links TRBV5-5 with TRBJ2-7, with D possibly matching TRBD1 (5 bases). The germline V gene has CDR1 SGHKS and CDR2 YYEKEE (reference sequence). This CDR3 contains 15 residues. V shed 2 bases and J shed 3 bases, with 15 bases lying between them. The whole variable domain, remainder taken from reference TRBV5-5 and TRBJ2-7, is DAGVTQSPTHLIKTRGQQVTLRCSPISGHKSVSWYQQVLGQGPQFIFQYYEKEERGRGNFPDRFSARQFPNYSSELNVNALLLGDSALYLCASSLGAGLVYEQYFGPGTRLTVT.

The chain combines TRBV3-1 with TRBJ2-1; 10 bases are a match to TRBD2. Germline CDR1 reads LGHDT; CDR2 reads YNNKEL (reference sequence). The CDR3 is made up of 19 amino acids. V was pared by 0 bases and J by 2 bases, with 10 bases of the junction left unmatched. The CDR3 protein is CASSQERPWLAGAYNEQFF. The CDR3 DNA follows: TGTGCCAGCAGCCAAGAGCGGCCTTGGCTAGCGGGGGCCTACAATGAGCAGTTCTTC.

This clonotype was counted only a few times. For the CDR3, the DNA is TGTGCCACCAGTGACCGATCCAAGGATGAGCAGTTCTTC. This gives the protein CATSDRSKDEQFF. This sequence joins TRBV24-1 and TRBJ2-1; D gene uncertain. The CDR3 extends over 13 amino acids. In germline, CDR1 is KGHDR, CDR2 SFDVKD. V lost 4 bases and J lost 8, with 11 bases in between.

This clonotype turned up a few times. The chain recombines TRBV3-1 with TRBJ2-7, with unresolved D. Trimming took 0 bases from V and 4 from J, leaving 7 bases between them. The CDR3 sequence is 13 residues long. Germline CDR1 is LGHDT and CDR2 is YNNKEL (reference sequence). CDR3 in DNA: TGTGCCAGCAGCCAAGATCGTAGGTACGAGCAGTACTTC. It is translated as CASSQDRRYEQYF.

This clonotype has only a few counts. The chain couples TRBV10-2 to TRBJ1-1; D unclear. Per germline, CDR1 WSHSY and CDR2 SAAADI. CDR3 length: 16 residues. The V gene lost 4 bases and the J gene lost 0 bases, with 15 bases spanning the gap. The CDR3 here is CASSGSWSPMNTEAFF. Here the CDR3 DNA reads TGCGCCAGCAGTGGCAGTTGGTCGCCCATGAACACTGAAGCTTTCTTT.

The V call is TRBV6-5, the J call TRBJ2-3; 7 nucleotides line up with TRBD1. CDR1 and CDR2 (germline): MNHEY, SVGAGI. V shed 2 bases, J shed 3 bases, and the junction held 14 bases outside the gene matches. This CDR3 has 18 amino acids. The CDR3 nucleotides read TGTGCCAGCAGTTACACCCCTGGGCCGACAGGGCAAACAGATACGCAGTATTTT. Its translation: CASSYTPGPTGQTDTQYF.

The gene calls are TRBV20-1 and TRBJ2-3; D tentatively fits TRBD1 or TRBD2 (6 bases each). The CDR3 covers 13 residues. Trimming took 5 bases from V and 6 from J, leaving 15 bases between them. From germline, CDR1 is DFQATT and CDR2 SNEGSKA (reference sequence). CDR3 sequence: CSAQTGAPDTQYF. CDR3 sequence (DNA): TGCAGTGCTCAGACGGGGGCCCCGGATACGCAGTATTTT.

In its sample, this clonotype ranks as medium-sized (0.01 to 0.1%). The V gene is TRBV20-1, the J gene TRBJ2-7; the D gene is possibly TRBD1 (5 bases). This CDR3 has 13 residues. The V and J ends lost 6 bases and 2 bases respectively, with 14 bases between them. Germline V gene sequence: CDR1 DFQATT, CDR2 SNEGSKA (reference sequence). The CDR3 sequence is CSATEQYTYEQYF. In DNA form, the CDR3 reads TGCAGTGCGACAGAGCAGTACACCTACGAGCAGTACTTC.

The chain recombines TRBV20-1 with TRBJ1-3; D is unresolved. V was trimmed by 2 bases and J by 0 bases, leaving 8 bases between them. CDR1 is DFQATT, CDR2 SNEGSKA, per germline (reference sequence). CDR3 length equals 14 residues. The CDR3 here is CSARYSTSGNTIYF. Written as DNA, the CDR3 is TGCAGTGCTAGATACAGTACCTCTGGAAACACCATATATTTT.